This TCR beta chain was identified during a study of control samples from healthy donors and cancer patients. Germline lookup yields CDR1 SQVTM and CDR2 ANQGSEA. The CDR3 runs 13 residues. Sequencing used immunoSEQ multiplex PCR; TCRdb keeps in-frame clones, though not all of them. The sample records under 450,000 clones, 90% being singletons. Sequencing was done on a sample of PBMCs. J is TRBJ1-2 and V is TRBV29-1, with unresolved D. This sequence originates from a man aged 40-55 years with head and neck cancer. CDR3 protein: CSIPIEANYGYTF. The DNA of the CDR3 is TGCAGTATCCCGATTGAAGCTAACTATGGCTACACCTTC.